The clone carrying this T cell receptor beta chain was seen only a few times. The antigen is undetermined. Template switching by 5'RACE produced TCR cDNA, adding a universal primer site and UMIs. TCRdb called the 5' RACE reads again in MiXCR, with one record for every CDR3 protein. The sample holds about 340,000 distinct CDR3 sequences, about 12% seen once. These data originate in a study of T cells after yellow fever vaccination. Study-wide background: Preparation used SMART-Seq v4 Ultra Low Input for the low-cell-number fractions.

Findings and caveats of the study: Abundant bulk-derived clonotypes could contaminate FACS-sorted repertoires.

The sample here was CD4+ T cells sorted from PBMCs, taken 15 days after the yellow fever booster vaccination. This clonotype was sampled from a man between 18 and 35 years old who received the YFV17D yellow fever vaccine.

CDR3 in DNA: TGTGCCAGCAGCTCAAGACAGATCTCCTACGAGCAGTACTTC. Amino acid sequence: CASSSRQISYEQYF. This sequence joins TRBV7-6 and TRBJ2-7; D possibly corresponds to TRBD1 (5 bases). Germline V gene data show CDR1 as SGHVS and CDR2 as FNYEAQ. The CDR3 contains 14 residues. With 4 bases removed from V and 0 bases from J, the gap between germline ends came to 10 bases.